The source of this TCR beta chain is a study of T-cell reconstitution after alpha-beta-depleted transplantation in children. Construction of the TCRbeta library involved unique molecular identifiers. TCRdb recomputed calls from the PCR reads with MiXCR, one row per CDR3 protein. Of more than 150,000 distinct CDR3 sequences listed, more than 12% are singletons. The CDR3 extends over 14 amino acids. Germline V gene sequence: CDR1 SGHRS, CDR2 YFSETQ. Trimming took 2 bases from V and 1 from J, leaving 9 bases between them. This clonotype was recorded many times. The receptor was isolated from a human donor who donated a stem cell graft to a child with acute lymphoblastic leukemia. The sequences come from PBMCs from the stem cell graft donor, collected from the stem cell graft. The J gene is TRBJ1-1, the V gene TRBV5-1, with D uncertain. The CDR3 loop is CASSFGRRNTEAFF. For the CDR3, the DNA is TGCGCCAGCAGCTTTGGGCGCAGGAACACTGAAGCTTTCTTT.